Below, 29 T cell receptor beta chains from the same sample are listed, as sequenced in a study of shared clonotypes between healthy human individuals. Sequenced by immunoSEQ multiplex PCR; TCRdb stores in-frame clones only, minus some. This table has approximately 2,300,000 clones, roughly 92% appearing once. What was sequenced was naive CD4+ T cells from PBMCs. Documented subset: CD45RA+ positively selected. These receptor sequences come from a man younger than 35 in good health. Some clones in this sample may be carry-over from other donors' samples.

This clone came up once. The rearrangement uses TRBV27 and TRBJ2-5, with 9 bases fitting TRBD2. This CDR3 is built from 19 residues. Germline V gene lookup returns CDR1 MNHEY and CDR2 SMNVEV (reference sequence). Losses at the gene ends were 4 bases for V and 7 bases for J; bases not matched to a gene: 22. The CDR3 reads CASSSSPGLASQSLWTQYF. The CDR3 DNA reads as TGTGCCAGCAGTTCCTCACCGGGACTAGCATCTCAATCCTTGTGGACCCAGTACTTC.

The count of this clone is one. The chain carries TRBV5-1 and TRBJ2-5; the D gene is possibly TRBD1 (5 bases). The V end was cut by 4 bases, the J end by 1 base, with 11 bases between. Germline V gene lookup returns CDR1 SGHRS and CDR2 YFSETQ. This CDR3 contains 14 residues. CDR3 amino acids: CASSRADSQETQYF. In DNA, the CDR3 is TGCGCCAGCAGCAGAGCCGACAGCCAAGAGACCCAGTACTTC. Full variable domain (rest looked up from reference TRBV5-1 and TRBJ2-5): KAGVTQTPRYLIKTRGQQVTLSCSPISGHRSVSWYQQTPGQGLQFLFEYFSETQRNKGNFPGRFSGRQFSNSRSEMNVSTLELGDSALYLCASSRADSQETQYFGPGTRLLVL.

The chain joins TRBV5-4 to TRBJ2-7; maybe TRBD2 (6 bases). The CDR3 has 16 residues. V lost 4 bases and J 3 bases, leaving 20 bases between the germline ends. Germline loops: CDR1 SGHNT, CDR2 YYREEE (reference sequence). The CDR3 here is CASSPRGSGGNYEQYF. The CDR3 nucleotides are TGTGCCAGCAGCCCCCGGGGGTCCGGCGGAAACTACGAGCAGTACTTC.

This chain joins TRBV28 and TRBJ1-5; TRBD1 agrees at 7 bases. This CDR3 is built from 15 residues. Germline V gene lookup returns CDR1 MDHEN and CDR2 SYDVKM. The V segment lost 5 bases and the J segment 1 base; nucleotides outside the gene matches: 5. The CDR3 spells CASSNRGGSNQPQHF. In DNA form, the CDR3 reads TGTGCCAGCAGTAACAGGGGCGGGAGCAATCAGCCCCAGCATTTT. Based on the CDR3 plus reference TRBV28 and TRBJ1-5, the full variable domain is DVKVTQSSRYLVKRTGEKVFLECVQDMDHENMFWYRQDPGLGLRLIYFSYDVKMKEKGDIPEGYSVSREKKERFSLILESASTNQTSMYLCASSNRGGSNQPQHFGDGTRLSIL.

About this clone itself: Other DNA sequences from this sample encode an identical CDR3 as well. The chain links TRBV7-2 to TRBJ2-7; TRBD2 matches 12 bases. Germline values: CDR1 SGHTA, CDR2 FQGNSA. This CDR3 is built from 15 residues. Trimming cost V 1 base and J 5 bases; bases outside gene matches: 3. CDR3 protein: CASSLGTSGTHEQYF. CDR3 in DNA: TGTGCCAGCAGCTTAGGGACTAGCGGGACCCACGAGCAGTACTTC.

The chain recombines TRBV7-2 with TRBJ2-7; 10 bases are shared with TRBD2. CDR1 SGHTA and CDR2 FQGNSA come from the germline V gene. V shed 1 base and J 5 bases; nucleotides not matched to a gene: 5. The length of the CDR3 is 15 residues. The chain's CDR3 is CASSLDGLAGDEQYF. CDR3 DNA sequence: TGTGCCAGCAGCTTAGACGGTCTAGCGGGAGACGAGCAGTACTTC.

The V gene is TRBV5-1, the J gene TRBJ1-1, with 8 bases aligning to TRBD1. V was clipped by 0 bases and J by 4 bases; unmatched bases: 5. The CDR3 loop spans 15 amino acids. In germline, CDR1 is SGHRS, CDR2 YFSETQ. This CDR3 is CASSLAVRGPTEAFF. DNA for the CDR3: TGCGCCAGCAGCTTGGCCGTCAGGGGGCCCACTGAAGCTTTCTTT.

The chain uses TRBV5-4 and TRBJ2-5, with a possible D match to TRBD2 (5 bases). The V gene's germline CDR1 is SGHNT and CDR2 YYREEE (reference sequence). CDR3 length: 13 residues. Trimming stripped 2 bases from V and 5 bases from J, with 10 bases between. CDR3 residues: CASSFGSMETQYF. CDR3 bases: TGTGCCAGCAGCTTTGGGAGCATGGAGACCCAGTACTTC.

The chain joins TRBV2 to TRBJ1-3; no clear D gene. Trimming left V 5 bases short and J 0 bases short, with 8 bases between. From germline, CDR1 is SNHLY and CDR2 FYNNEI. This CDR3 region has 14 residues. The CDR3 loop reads CASSRQTSGNTIYF. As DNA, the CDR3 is TGTGCCAGCAGTAGGCAGACCTCTGGAAACACCATATATTTT.

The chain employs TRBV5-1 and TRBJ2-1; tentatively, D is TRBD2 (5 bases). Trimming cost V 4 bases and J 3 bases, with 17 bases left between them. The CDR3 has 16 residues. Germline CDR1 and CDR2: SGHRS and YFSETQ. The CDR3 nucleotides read TGCGCCAGCAGCGTGGGTGCTGCTGAGGGCTACAATGAGCAGTTCTTC. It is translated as CASSVGAAEGYNEQFF.

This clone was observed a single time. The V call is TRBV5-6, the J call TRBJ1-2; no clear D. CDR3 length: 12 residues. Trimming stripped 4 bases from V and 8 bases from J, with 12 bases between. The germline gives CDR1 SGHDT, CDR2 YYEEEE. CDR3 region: CASSVLVGGYTF. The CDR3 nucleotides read TGTGCCAGCAGCGTCCTAGTTGGGGGCTACACCTTC.

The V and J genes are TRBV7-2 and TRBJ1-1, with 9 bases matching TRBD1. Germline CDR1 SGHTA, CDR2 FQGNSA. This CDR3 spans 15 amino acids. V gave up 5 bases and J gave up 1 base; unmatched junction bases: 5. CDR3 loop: CASSAGQGRNTEAFF. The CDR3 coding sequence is TGTGCCAGCAGCGCGGGACAGGGTAGGAACACTGAAGCTTTCTTT.

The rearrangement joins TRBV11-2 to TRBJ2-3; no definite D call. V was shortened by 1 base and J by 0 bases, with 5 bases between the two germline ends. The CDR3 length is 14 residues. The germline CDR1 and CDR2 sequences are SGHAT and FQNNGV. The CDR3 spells CASSLARSTDTQYF. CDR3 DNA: TGTGCCAGCAGCTTAGCCAGAAGCACAGATACGCAGTATTTT.

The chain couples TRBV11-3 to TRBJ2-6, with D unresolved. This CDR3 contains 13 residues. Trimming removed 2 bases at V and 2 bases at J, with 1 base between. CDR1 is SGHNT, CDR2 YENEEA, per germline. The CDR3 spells CASSLPGANVLTF. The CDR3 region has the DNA TGTGCCAGCAGCTTACCTGGGGCCAACGTCCTGACTTTC.

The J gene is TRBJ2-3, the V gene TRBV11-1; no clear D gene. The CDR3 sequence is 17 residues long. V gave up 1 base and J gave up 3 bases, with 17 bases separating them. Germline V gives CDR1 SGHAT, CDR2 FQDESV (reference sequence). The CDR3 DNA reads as TGTGCCAGCAGCTTAGACCCTGTGGGAACACGAACAGATACGCAGTATTTT. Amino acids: CASSLDPVGTRTDTQYF.

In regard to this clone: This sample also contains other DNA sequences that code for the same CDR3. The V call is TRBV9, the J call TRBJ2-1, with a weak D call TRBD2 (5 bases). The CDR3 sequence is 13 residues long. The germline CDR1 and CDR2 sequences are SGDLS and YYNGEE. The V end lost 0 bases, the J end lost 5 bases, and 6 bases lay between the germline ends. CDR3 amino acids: CASSVGADNEQFF. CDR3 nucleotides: TGTGCCAGCAGCGTAGGAGCGGACAATGAGCAGTTCTTC.

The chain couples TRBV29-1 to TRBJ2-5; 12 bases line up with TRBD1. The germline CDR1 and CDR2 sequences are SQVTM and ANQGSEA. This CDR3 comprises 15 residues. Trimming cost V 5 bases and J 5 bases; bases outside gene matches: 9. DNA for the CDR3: TGCAGCGTTCTTAGGGGACAGGGGGCGGGGGAGACCCAGTACTTC. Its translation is CSVLRGQGAGETQYF.

The CDR3: CASSQDPGRNTEAFF. The CDR3 DNA sequence: TGTGCCAGCAGCCAAGATCCGGGGAGGAACACTGAAGCTTTCTTT. This sequence joins TRBV4-2 and TRBJ1-1, with D unclear. The germline CDR1 and CDR2 sequences are LGHNA and YNFKEQ. The CDR3 totals 15 residues. Trimming took 0 bases from V and 1 from J, leaving 9 bases between them.

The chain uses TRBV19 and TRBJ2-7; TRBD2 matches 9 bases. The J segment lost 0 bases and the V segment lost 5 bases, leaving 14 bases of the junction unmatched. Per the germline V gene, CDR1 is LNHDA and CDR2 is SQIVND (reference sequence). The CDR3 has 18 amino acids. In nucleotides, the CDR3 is TGTGCCAGTAGTTCCAACGGACAGCTAGCGGGGTCCTCCTACGAGCAGTACTTC. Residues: CASSSNGQLAGSSYEQYF. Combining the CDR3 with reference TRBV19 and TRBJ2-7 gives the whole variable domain DGGITQSPKYLFRKEGQNVTLSCEQNLNHDAMYWYRQDPGQGLRLIYYSQIVNDFQKGDIAEGYSVSREKKESFPLTVTSAQKNPTAFYLCASSSNGQLAGSSYEQYFGPGTRLTVT.

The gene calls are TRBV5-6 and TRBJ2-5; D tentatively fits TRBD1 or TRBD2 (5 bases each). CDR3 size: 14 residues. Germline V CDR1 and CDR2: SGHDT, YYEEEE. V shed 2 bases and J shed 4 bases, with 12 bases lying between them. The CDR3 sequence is CASSFRDGIETQYF. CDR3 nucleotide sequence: TGTGCCAGCAGCTTTAGGGACGGGATAGAGACCCAGTACTTC.

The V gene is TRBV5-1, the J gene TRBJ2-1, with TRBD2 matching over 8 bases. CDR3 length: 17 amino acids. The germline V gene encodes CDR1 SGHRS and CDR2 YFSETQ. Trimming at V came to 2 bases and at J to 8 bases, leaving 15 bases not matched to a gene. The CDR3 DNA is TGCGCCAGCAGCTTAGTGGCGAAAAGCGGGAGCTGGTATGAGCAGTTCTTC. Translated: CASSLVAKSGSWYEQFF.

The DNA of the CDR3 is TGTGCCAGCAGCTTGGAGGGGAACTATGGCTACACCTTC. This codes for CASSLEGNYGYTF. The V call is TRBV5-4, the J call TRBJ1-2; TRBD1 might be the D (5 bases). Germline CDR1 reads SGHNT; CDR2 reads YYREEE (reference sequence). The CDR3 has 13 amino acids. Between the trimmed V and J ends, which lost 0 bases and 2 bases, there was a span of 5 bases.

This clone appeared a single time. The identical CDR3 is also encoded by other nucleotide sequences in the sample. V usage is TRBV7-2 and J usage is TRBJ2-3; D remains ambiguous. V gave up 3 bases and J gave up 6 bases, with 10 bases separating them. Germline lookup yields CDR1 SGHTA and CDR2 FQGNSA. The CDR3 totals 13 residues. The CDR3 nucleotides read TGTGCCAGCAGCTTGACGCGATCGGATACGCAGTATTTT. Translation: CASSLTRSDTQYF. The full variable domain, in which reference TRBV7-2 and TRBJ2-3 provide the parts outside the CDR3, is GAGVSQSPSNKVTEKGKDVELRCDPISGHTALYWYRQSLGQGLEFLIYFQGNSAPDKSGLPSDRFSAERTGGSVSTLTIQRTQQEDSAVYLCASSLTRSDTQYFGPGTRLTVL.

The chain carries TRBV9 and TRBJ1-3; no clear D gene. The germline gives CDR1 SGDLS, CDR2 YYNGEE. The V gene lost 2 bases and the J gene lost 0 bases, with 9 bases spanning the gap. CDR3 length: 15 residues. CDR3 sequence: CASSVSPISGNTIYF. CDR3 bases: TGTGCCAGCAGCGTCAGCCCTATCTCTGGAAACACCATATATTTT.

CDR3 loop: CASSLRHDLNNVLTF. CDR3 bases: TGTGCCAGCAGCTTGCGACACGATCTGAACAACGTCCTGACTTTC. The chain carries TRBV7-9 and TRBJ2-6; D gene ambiguous. Germline V gene sequence: CDR1 SEHNR, CDR2 FQNEAQ (reference sequence). The CDR3 covers 15 residues. V shed 3 bases and J shed 9 bases, with 15 bases lying between them.

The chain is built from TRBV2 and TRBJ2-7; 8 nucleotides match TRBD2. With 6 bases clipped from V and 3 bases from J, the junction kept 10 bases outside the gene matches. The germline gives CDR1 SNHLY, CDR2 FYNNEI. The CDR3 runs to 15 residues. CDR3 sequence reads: CASRPRLASIYEQYF. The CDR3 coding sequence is TGTGCCAGCAGACCCCGACTAGCGTCGATCTACGAGCAGTACTTC.

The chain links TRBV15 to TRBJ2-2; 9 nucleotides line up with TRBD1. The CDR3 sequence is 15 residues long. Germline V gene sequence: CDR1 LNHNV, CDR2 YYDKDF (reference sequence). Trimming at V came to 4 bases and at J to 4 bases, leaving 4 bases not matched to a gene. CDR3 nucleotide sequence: TGTGCCACCAGCAAACCGGGACAGGGCACCGGGGAGCTGTTTTTT. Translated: CATSKPGQGTGELFF.

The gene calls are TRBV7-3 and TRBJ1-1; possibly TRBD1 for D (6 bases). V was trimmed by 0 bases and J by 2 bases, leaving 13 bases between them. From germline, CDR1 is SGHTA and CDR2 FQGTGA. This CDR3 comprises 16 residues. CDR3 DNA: TGTGCCAGCAGCTTAACGGGGGCCCGACTAAACACTGAAGCTTTCTTT. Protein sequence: CASSLTGARLNTEAFF.

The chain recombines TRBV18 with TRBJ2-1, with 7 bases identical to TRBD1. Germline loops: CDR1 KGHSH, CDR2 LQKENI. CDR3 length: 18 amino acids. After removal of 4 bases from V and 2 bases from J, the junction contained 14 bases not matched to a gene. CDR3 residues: CASSRTTGDYSPYNEQFF. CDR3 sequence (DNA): TGTGCCAGCTCACGAACAACAGGGGATTATAGCCCCTACAATGAGCAGTTCTTC. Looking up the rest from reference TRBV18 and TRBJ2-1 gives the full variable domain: NAGVMQNPRHLVRRRGQEARLRCSPMKGHSHVYWYRQLPEEGLKFMVYLQKENIIDESGMPKERFSAEFPKEGPSILRIQQVVRGDSAAYFCASSRTTGDYSPYNEQFFGPGTRLTVL.